The 13 T cell receptor beta chains below come from one sample, sequenced in a study of cytomegalovirus exposure and HLA in healthy donors. Amplification used 60 Vbeta primers and 13 Jbeta primers. Data came from immunoSEQ multiplex PCR; TCRdb stores just in-frame clones and leaves some out. The listing contains about 110,000 clones. The specimen was PBMCs. These TCRs come from a man aged 35-49 years in good health and CMV-seropositive.

The rearrangement links TRBV19 to TRBJ2-1; 13 bases are shared with TRBD2. This CDR3 spans 14 amino acids. V gave up 8 bases and J gave up 4 bases; unmatched junction bases: 2. The germline V gene encodes CDR1 LNHDA and CDR2 SQIVND (reference sequence). The CDR3 bases are TGTGCCAGTGGGGGACTAGCGGGGTACAATGAGCAGTTCTTC. Translating gives CASGGLAGYNEQFF.

The J gene is TRBJ2-2, the V gene TRBV25-1; TRBD1 matches at 9 bases. The CDR3 sequence is 14 residues long. Germline assignment: CDR1 MGHDK and CDR2 SYGVNS. J gave up 3 bases and V 8 bases, and 4 bases lay outside the gene matches. The DNA for the CDR3 is TGTGCCAGCTCCGGGACAGGGTACACCGGGGAGCTGTTTTTT. It yields the protein CASSGTGYTGELFF.

The V and J genes are TRBV29-1 and TRBJ2-5, with D unresolved. Trimming cost V 3 bases and J 5 bases, with 10 bases left between them. This CDR3 is built from 12 residues. Germline-derived CDR1 and CDR2 are SQVTM and ANQGSEA. In DNA form, the CDR3 reads TGCAGCGTTGACTCAGTTCGCGAGACCCAGTACTTC. Protein sequence: CSVDSVRETQYF.

This chain uses TRBV19 with TRBJ2-1; D not certain. Germline V CDR1 and CDR2: LNHDA, SQIVND (reference sequence). The V end was cut by 7 bases, the J end by 1 base, with 8 bases between. CDR3 length: 13 amino acids. In DNA form, the CDR3 reads TGTGCCAGTACCATGTCATCCTACAATGAGCAGTTCTTC. Translation: CASTMSSYNEQFF. The variable domain in full, with the rest retrieved from reference TRBV19 and TRBJ2-1, is DGGITQSPKYLFRKEGQNVTLSCEQNLNHDAMYWYRQDPGQGLRLIYYSQIVNDFQKGDIAEGYSVSREKKESFPLTVTSAQKNPTAFYLCASTMSSYNEQFFGPGTRLTVL.

Comment on this clone: Other DNA sequences of this sample code for an identical CDR3. The rearrangement uses TRBV27 and TRBJ2-3; no reliable D call. Trimming left V 7 bases short and J 4 bases short, with 6 bases between. This CDR3 spans 11 amino acids. Germline CDR1 is MNHEY and CDR2 is SMNVEV (reference sequence). CDR3 in DNA: TGTGCCAGCACTCGAGCAGATACGCAGTATTTT. This sequence encodes CASTRADTQYF.

The V call is TRBV29-1, the J call TRBJ2-3; a possible D gene is TRBD1 (6 bases). The CDR3 totals 12 residues. Germline V gene lookup returns CDR1 SQVTM and CDR2 ANQGSEA. V was cut by 3 bases and J by 4 bases, with 8 bases left in between. The CDR3 loop reads CSVDYRADTQYF. Here the CDR3 DNA reads TGCAGCGTTGATTACAGGGCAGATACGCAGTATTTT.

The genes are TRBV7-9 and TRBJ2-1; TRBD2 agrees at 7 bases. The length of the CDR3 is 15 residues. CDR1 and CDR2 from the germline V gene are SEHNR and FQNEAQ (reference sequence). V gave up 5 bases and J gave up 7 bases; unmatched junction bases: 11. CDR3 region: CASSPPGGSGNEQFF. CDR3 nucleotide sequence: TGTGCCAGCAGCCCCCCGGGCGGGAGCGGGAATGAGCAGTTCTTC.

This chain joins TRBV19 and TRBJ1-4, with D uncertain. Per germline, CDR1 LNHDA and CDR2 SQIVND (reference sequence). Deletions cut 3 bases from V and 3 bases from J, with 8 bases between. The CDR3 loop spans 14 amino acids. The CDR3, as DNA: TGTGCCAGTAGTATCCCGGGATCTAATGAAAAACTGTTTTTT. This codes for CASSIPGSNEKLFF.

This chain links TRBV19 with TRBJ1-5; tentative D call: TRBD1 (5 bases). With 3 bases removed from V and 11 bases from J, the gap between germline ends came to 17 bases. CDR3 size: 14 residues. Germline CDR1 and CDR2: LNHDA and SQIVND (reference sequence). The CDR3 nucleotides are TGTGCCAGTAGTATTTCCCCCGACAGCCGGACCCAGCATTTT. Its translation: CASSISPDSRTQHF.

The rearrangement uses TRBV5-1 and TRBJ2-1; 8 bases match TRBD2. CDR1 is SGHRS and CDR2 is YFSETQ in the germline V gene. V was clipped by 0 bases and J by 5 bases; unmatched bases: 4. CDR3 length equals 15 residues. DNA for the CDR3: TGCGCCAGCAGCTTGGTTTCGGGGGGGCACAATGAGCAGTTCTTC. Residues: CASSLVSGGHNEQFF.

The J gene is TRBJ1-4, the V gene TRBV10-1; 7 bases match TRBD1. CDR1 WNHNN and CDR2 SYGVQD come from the germline V gene (reference sequence). V lost 7 bases and J lost 0; bases outside the gene matches: 8. The CDR3 sequence is 16 residues long. Here the CDR3 reads CASKPGQIATNEKLFF. In DNA form, the CDR3 reads TGCGCCAGCAAGCCGGGACAGATTGCAACTAATGAAAAACTGTTTTTT.

A note on this clone: A junction end diverges from the germline sequence, so it may reflect a read error. The CDR3 DNA sequence: TGTGCCAGCAGTTTAGAGGAGGGGGCCATGCTTGGAGACACCATATATTTT. As protein: CASSLEEGAMLGDTIYF. V usage is TRBV28 and J usage is TRBJ1-3, with 7 bases that match TRBD1. This CDR3 spans 17 amino acids. Germline values: CDR1 MDHEN, CDR2 SYDVKM.

The V call is TRBV30, the J call TRBJ1-1; no clear D. CDR3 length: 10 residues. Germline V gene sequence: CDR1 GTSNPN, CDR2 SVGIG (reference sequence). Deletions cut 5 bases from V and 7 bases from J, with 8 bases between. CDR3 DNA sequence: TGTGCCTGGGGGCCCCGTGAAGCTTTCTTT. Protein: CAWGPREAFF.